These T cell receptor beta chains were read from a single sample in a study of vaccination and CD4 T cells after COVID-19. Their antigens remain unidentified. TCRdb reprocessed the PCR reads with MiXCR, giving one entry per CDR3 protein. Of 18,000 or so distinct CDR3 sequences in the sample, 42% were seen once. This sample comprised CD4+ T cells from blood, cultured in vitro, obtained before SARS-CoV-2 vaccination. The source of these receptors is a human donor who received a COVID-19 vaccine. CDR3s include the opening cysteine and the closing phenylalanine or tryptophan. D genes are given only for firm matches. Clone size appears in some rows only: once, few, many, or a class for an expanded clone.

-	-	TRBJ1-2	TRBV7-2	CASSPQQTPNYGYTF	TGTGCCAGCAGCCCCCAACAGACACCTAACTATGGCTACACCTTC
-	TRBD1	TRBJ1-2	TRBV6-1	CASSQTGTYGYTF	TGTGCCAGCAGCCAGACAGGGACCTATGGCTACACCTTC
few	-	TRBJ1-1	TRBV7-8	CASSMDRHTEAFF	TGTGCCAGCAGCATGGACAGACACACTGAAGCTTTCTTT
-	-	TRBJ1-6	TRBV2	CASSLGFGQPNSPLHF	TGTGCCAGCAGTTTGGGTTTTGGACAGCCCAATTCACCCCTCCACTTT
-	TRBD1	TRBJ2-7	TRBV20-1	CSARDRGQGIHEQYF	TGCAGTGCTAGAGATAGGGGACAGGGTATCCACGAGCAGTACTTC
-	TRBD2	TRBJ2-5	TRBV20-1	CSALKRGGFVGTQYF	TGCAGTGCTCTAAAGCGGGGGGGCTTTGTGGGGACCCAGTACTTC
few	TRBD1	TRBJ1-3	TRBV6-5	CASSYGGQGSGNTIYF	TGTGCCAGCAGTTACGGGGGACAGGGCTCCGGAAACACCATATATTTT
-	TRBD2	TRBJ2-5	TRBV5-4	CASSTALSGGQETQYF	TGTGCCAGCAGCACCGCCCTTAGCGGGGGCCAAGAGACCCAGTACTTC
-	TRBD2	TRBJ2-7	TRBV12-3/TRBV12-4	CASSLAGRGVRTEQYF	TGTGCCAGCAGTTTAGCAGGGCGGGGGGTGCGAACCGAGCAGTACTTC
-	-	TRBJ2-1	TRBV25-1	CASKTSWDEQLF	TGTGCCAGCAAAACTAGCTGGGATGAGCAGCTCTTC
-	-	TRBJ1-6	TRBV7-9	CASSLARGFLDNSPLHF	TGTGCCAGCAGCTTAGCGAGGGGGTTCTTGGATAATTCACCCCTCCACTTT
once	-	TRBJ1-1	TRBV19	CASRQADRPTEAFF	TGTGCCAGTAGACAGGCCGATAGGCCCACTGAAGCTTTCTTT
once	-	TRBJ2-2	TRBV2	CASRGTARDTGELFF	TGTGCCAGCCGGGGGACGGCCAGAGACACCGGGGAGCTGTTTTTT
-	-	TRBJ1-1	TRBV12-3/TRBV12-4	CAILNRENTEAFF	TGTGCCATTCTTAACAGGGAAAACACTGAAGCTTTCTTT
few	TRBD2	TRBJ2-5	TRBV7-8	CASSLMGGETQYF	TGTGCCAGCAGCTTAATGGGAGGGGAGACCCAGTACTTC
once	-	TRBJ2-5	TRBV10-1	CASSETPSTRETQYF	TGCGCCAGCAGTGAAACTCCTTCGACGAGGGAGACCCAGTACTTC
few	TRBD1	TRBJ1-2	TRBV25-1	CASSLGGTGHYGYTF	TGTGCCAGCAGTCTTGGGGGGACAGGACACTATGGCTACACCTTC
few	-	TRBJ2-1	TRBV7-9	CASITGDEQFF	TGTGCCAGCATAACGGGAGATGAGCAGTTCTTC
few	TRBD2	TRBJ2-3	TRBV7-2	CASVVSGGTWDTQYF	TGTGCCAGCGTGGTAAGCGGGGGGACCTGGGATACGCAGTATTTT
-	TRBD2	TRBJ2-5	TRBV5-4	CASSLSGGGQTQYF	TGTGCCAGCAGCCTTTCGGGGGGGGGCCAGACCCAGTACTTC
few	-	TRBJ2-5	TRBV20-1	CSAREQRTFQETQYF	TGCAGTGCTAGAGAACAGCGGACGTTCCAAGAGACCCAGTACTTC
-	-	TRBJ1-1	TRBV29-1	CSVVGQGIEAFF	TGCAGCGTTGTAGGGCAGGGGATTGAAGCTTTCTTT
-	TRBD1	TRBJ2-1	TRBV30	CAWSPQGAYNDEQFF	TGTGCCTGGAGTCCACAGGGGGCATACAATGATGAGCAGTTCTTC
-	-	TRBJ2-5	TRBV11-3	CASSLRSQAEQETQYF	TGTGCCAGCAGCTTAAGATCACAAGCGGAGCAAGAGACCCAGTACTTC
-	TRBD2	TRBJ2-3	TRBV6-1	CASSQTRGSGGADTQYF	TGTGCCAGCAGTCAAACTCGGGGCAGCGGGGGCGCGGATACGCAGTATTTT
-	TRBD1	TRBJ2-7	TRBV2	CASTFSGTGNYEQYF	TGTGCCAGCACTTTCTCCGGGACAGGGAACTACGAGCAGTACTTC
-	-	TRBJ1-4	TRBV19	CASSSGRLNEKLFF	TGTGCCAGTAGTAGTGGCCGTCTTAATGAAAAACTGTTTTTT
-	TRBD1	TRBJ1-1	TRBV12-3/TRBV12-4	CASSFARGGTGGTEAFF	TGTGCCAGCAGTTTTGCCCGCGGCGGGACAGGGGGGACTGAAGCTTTCTTT
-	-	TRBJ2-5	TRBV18	CASSPDRQETQYF	TGTGCCAGCTCACCGGACCGCCAAGAGACCCAGTACTTC
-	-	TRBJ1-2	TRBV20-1	CSARTADNYGYTF	TGCAGTGCTAGAACGGCGGATAACTATGGCTACACCTTC
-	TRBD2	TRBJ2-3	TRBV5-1	CASSFRGGSTDTQYF	TGCGCCAGCAGCTTTCGCGGGGGATCCACAGATACGCAGTATTTT
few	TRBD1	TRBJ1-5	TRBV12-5	CASGFRQGDNQPQHF	TGTGCTAGTGGTTTCCGGCAGGGGGACAATCAGCCCCAGCATTTT
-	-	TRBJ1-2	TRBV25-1	CASSEGGSGYTF	TGTGCCAGCAGTGAAGGGGGTAGTGGCTACACCTTC
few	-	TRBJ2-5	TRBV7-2	CASSLDPRDTQYF	TGTGCCAGCAGCTTAGACCCTAGGGATACCCAGTACTTC
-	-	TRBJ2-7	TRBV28	CASSPSQGNEQYF	TGTGCCAGCAGCCCATCACAGGGTAACGAGCAGTACTTC
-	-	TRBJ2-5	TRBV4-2	CASSLRLGETQYF	TGTGCCAGCAGCCTGAGGCTGGGAGAGACCCAGTACTTC
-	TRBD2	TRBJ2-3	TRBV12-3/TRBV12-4	CASSWGTGLAGTDTQYF	TGTGCCAGCAGTTGGGGAACGGGACTAGCGGGGACAGATACGCAGTATTTT
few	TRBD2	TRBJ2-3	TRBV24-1	CATSDFTSGGADTQYF	TGTGCCACCAGTGATTTTACTAGCGGGGGGGCAGATACGCAGTATTTT
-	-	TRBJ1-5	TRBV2	CASSRTGNQPQHF	TGTGCCAGCAGTCGCACAGGGAACCAGCCCCAGCATTTT
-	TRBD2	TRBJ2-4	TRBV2	CASSHQTSGGKNIQYF	TGTGCCAGCAGCCACCAGACTAGCGGGGGCAAAAACATTCAGTACTTC
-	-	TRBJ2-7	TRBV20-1	CSASGAMGSYEQYF	TGCAGTGCTAGTGGGGCAATGGGCTCCTACGAGCAGTACTTC
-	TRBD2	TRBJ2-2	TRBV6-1	CASSEVSGVSGELFF	TGTGCCAGCAGTGAAGTTAGCGGGGTGTCCGGGGAGCTGTTTTTT
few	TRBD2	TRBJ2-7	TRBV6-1	CASVLSGGSYEQYF	TGTGCCAGCGTCCTTTCGGGGGGATCCTACGAGCAGTACTTC
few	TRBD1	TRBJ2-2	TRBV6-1	CASSPGTGGRGELFF	TGTGCCAGCAGTCCCGGGACAGGCGGACGCGGGGAGCTGTTTTTT
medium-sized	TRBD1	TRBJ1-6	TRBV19	CASTSGTGRNSPLHF	TGTGCCAGTACCTCCGGGACAGGGCGGAATTCACCCCTCCACTTT
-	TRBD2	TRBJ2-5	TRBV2	CASRYGSGGPRQETQYF	TGTGCCAGCAGATATGGTAGCGGGGGGCCCCGACAAGAGACCCAGTACTTC
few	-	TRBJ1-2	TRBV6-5	CASSYPGAAGGYTF	TGTGCCAGCAGTTACCCCGGGGCGGCCGGGGGCTACACCTTC
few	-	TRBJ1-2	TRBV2	CASSETERGYTF	TGTGCCAGCAGTGAAACAGAACGTGGCTACACCTTC
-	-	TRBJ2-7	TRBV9	CASSVYPLGSQEQYF	TGTGCCAGCAGCGTATATCCACTGGGGTCACAAGAGCAGTACTTC
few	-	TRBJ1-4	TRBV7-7	CASSRGGGDEKLFF	TGTGCCAGCTCCCGAGGCGGGGGAGATGAAAAACTGTTTTTT
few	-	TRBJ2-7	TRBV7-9	CASVLGPPYEQYF	TGTGCCAGCGTCTTGGGACCTCCCTACGAGCAGTACTTC
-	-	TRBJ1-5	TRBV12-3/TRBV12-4	CASSFGSNQPQHF	TGTGCCAGCAGTTTTGGGAGCAATCAGCCCCAGCATTTT